Shown below are 31 T cell receptor beta chains from a single sample sequenced in a study of breast tumors, draining lymph nodes, adjacent tissues. TCRdb itself ran the multiplex PCR reads through MiXCR, one entry per CDR3 protein. The data hold approximately 230,000 distinct CDR3 sequences, with less than 35% observed a single time. Axillary draining lymph nodes of breast cancer patients supplied the node samples. The source material was axillary lymph node tissue. The receptor set was obtained from a female donor with breast cancer. Some clones in this sample may be carry-over from other donors' samples.

This clonotype was counted many times. CDR3 in amino acids: CASSWPRDSFTGELFF. As DNA, the CDR3 is TGCGCCAGCAGCTGGCCCCGGGACAGTTTTACCGGGGAGCTGTTTTTT. This chain links TRBV5-1 with TRBJ2-2, with 7 bases aligning to TRBD1. The germline CDR1 and CDR2 sequences are SGHRS and YFSETQ. V gave up 3 bases and J gave up 5 bases; unmatched junction bases: 10. The CDR3 loop spans 16 amino acids. Variable domain in full (rest from reference TRBV5-1 and TRBJ2-2): KAGVTQTPRYLIKTRGQQVTLSCSPISGHRSVSWYQQTPGQGLQFLFEYFSETQRNKGNFPGRFSGRQFSNSRSEMNVSTLELGDSALYLCASSWPRDSFTGELFFGEGSRLTVL.

As regards this clonotype: The conserved phenylalanine or tryptophan is not found at the CDR3 terminus, so this likely reflects a read error. No DNA is shown, since the ends of the CDR3 on it are uncertain; the CDR3 is the one TCRdb lists. The V gene is TRBV20-1, the J gene TRBJ1-4; TRBD1, the table's D call, lacks a check against the DNA. The CDR3 length equals 8 residues, ends included. Germline CDR1 is DFQATT and CDR2 is SNEGSKA (reference sequence). The chain's CDR3 is CSAPQGLL.

V usage is TRBV29-1 and J usage is TRBJ1-2; 8 bases are shared with TRBD1. This CDR3 spans 15 amino acids. J gave up 8 bases and V 0 bases, and 11 bases lay outside the gene matches. Germline CDR1 and CDR2: SQVTM and ANQGSEA. The CDR3 here is CSVEDPADRGGGYTF. The CDR3 DNA sequence: TGCAGCGTTGAAGATCCGGCCGACAGGGGAGGCGGCTACACCTTC.

V is TRBV6-1 and J is TRBJ1-5; 12 nucleotides line up with TRBD1. The CDR3 has 16 amino acids. The germline CDR1 and CDR2 sequences are MNHNS and SASEGT. After removal of 4 bases from V and 3 bases from J, the junction contained 4 bases not matched to a gene. The CDR3 sequence: CASSGDRGLYNQPQHF. The CDR3 coding sequence is TGTGCCAGCAGTGGGGACAGGGGGCTTTACAATCAGCCCCAGCATTTT.

This sequence joins TRBV11-2 and TRBJ2-3; D gene ambiguous. This CDR3 has 16 residues. The germline V and J ends were trimmed by 2 bases and 4 bases, with 16 bases remaining between them. Germline CDR1 SGHAT, CDR2 FQNNGV. The DNA of the CDR3 is TGTGCCAGCAGCTTAAAGATCGGCACCTCCCCAGATACGCAGTATTTT. Translating gives CASSLKIGTSPDTQYF.

The chain couples TRBV19 to TRBJ2-3, with TRBD2 matching 11 bases. J was trimmed by 2 bases and V by 4 bases; bases with no gene match: 5. CDR3 length: 16 residues. CDR1 is LNHDA and CDR2 is SQIVND in the germline V gene (reference sequence). DNA of the CDR3: TGTGCCAGTAGTACCCCTAGCGGGAGGTACACAGATACGCAGTATTTT. It yields the protein CASSTPSGRYTDTQYF.

The count of this clonotype is one. With a much larger clone just one base away, this may be a read error. J is TRBJ2-7 and V is TRBV6-5, with D possibly matching TRBD2 (6 bases). The CDR3 consists of 14 residues. Per germline, CDR1 MNHEY and CDR2 SVGAGI. V was shortened by 6 bases and J by 3 bases, with 15 bases between the two germline ends. CDR3 bases: TGTGCCAGCAGGGGTGGTCGGGGGTTCTACGAGCAGTACTTC. The encoded protein is CASRGGRGFYEQYF.

The table lists this clonotype with many counts. This chain uses TRBV6-1 with TRBJ2-6; TRBD1 aligns across 7 bases. Germline CDR1 and CDR2: MNHNS and SASEGT. This CDR3 spans 15 amino acids. J was trimmed by 0 bases and V by 4 bases; bases with no gene match: 0. The CDR3: CASSGDSSGANVLTF. In DNA form, the CDR3 reads TGTGCCAGCAGTGGGGACAGCTCTGGGGCCAACGTCCTGACTTTC.

Ten or more counts support this clonotype. The V and J genes are TRBV9 and TRBJ1-5, with no clear D. The V end was cut by 2 bases, the J end by 3 bases, with 12 bases between. Germline CDR1 and CDR2: SGDLS and YYNGEE. The CDR3 consists of 15 residues. CDR3 DNA sequence: TGTGCCAGCAGCGTCTCAGACGGTGTCAATCAGCCCCAGCATTTT. The encoded protein is CASSVSDGVNQPQHF.

This clonotype was detected ten times or more. The V call is TRBV20-1, the J call TRBJ2-7, with D hard to call. V lost 0 bases, J lost 0 bases, and 12 bases lay in between. Germline CDR1 is DFQATT and CDR2 is SNEGSKA (reference sequence). This CDR3 is 15 amino acids long. The DNA for the CDR3 is TGCAGTGCTAGAGATCGTTTCAGGCCCTCCTACGAGCAGTACTTC. Its translation: CSARDRFRPSYEQYF.

This clonotype came up many times. The junction does not match germline at one end; this may be a read error. The CDR3 DNA follows: TGTGCCAGCAGCCTAGCGGGTAGTCCCTACAATGAGCAGTTCTTC. Translating it yields CASSLAGSPYNEQFF. The chain carries TRBV7-2 and TRBJ2-1; the match to TRBD2 covers 8 bases. Germline-derived CDR1 and CDR2 are SGHTA and FQGNSA. This CDR3 spans 15 amino acids.

This clonotype was counted many times. The rearrangement uses TRBV2 and TRBJ2-2; D not resolved. The CDR3 is made up of 14 amino acids. CDR1 and CDR2 from the germline V gene are SNHLY and FYNNEI. V lost 4 bases to trimming and J lost 3 bases, with 9 bases between them. The CDR3 region is CASSAKRDTGELFF. CDR3 sequence (DNA): TGTGCCAGCAGTGCGAAGAGAGACACCGGGGAGCTGTTTTTT.

This clonotype was counted at least ten times. This rearrangement joins TRBV11-3 to TRBJ2-7; 12 positions match TRBD2. The CDR3 sequence is 15 residues long. The V segment lost 4 bases and the J segment 3 bases; nucleotides outside the gene matches: 4. CDR1 and CDR2 from the germline V gene are SGHNT and YENEEA. The CDR3 DNA reads TGTGCCAGCAGCTCGGGACTAGCGGGTAACTACGAGCAGTACTTC. Residues: CASSSGLAGNYEQYF.

At least ten counts were recorded for this clonotype. V usage is TRBV12-3 or TRBV12-4 and J usage is TRBJ1-3, with D perhaps TRBD1 (6 bases). V dropped 4 bases and J dropped 10 bases, with 8 bases sitting between them. This CDR3 has 11 amino acids. The CDR3 sequence: CASSSQGTIYF. The CDR3 region has the DNA TGTGCCAGCAGTTCCCAGGGGACCATATATTTT.

At least ten counts were recorded for this clonotype. The CDR3 reads CASSQDERGANTGELFF. In DNA, the CDR3 is TGCGCCAGCAGCCAAGACGAGCGGGGGGCGAACACCGGGGAGCTGTTTTTT. The rearrangement links TRBV4-1 to TRBJ2-2; the match to TRBD2 covers 9 bases. Per the germline V gene, CDR1 is MGHRA and CDR2 is YSYEKL. The ends lost 0 bases at V and 0 bases at J; junction bases unmatched: 2. This CDR3 has 17 residues.

This clonotype was seen just once. The J gene is TRBJ1-6, the V gene TRBV5-4; possibly TRBD1 for D (6 bases). V was clipped by 3 bases and J by 7 bases, with 11 bases between them. Germline assignment: CDR1 SGHNT and CDR2 YYREEE (reference sequence). This CDR3 spans 14 amino acids. CDR3 residues: CASSSGEWNSPLHF. Here the CDR3 DNA reads TGTGCCAGCAGCTCAGGGGAGTGGAATTCACCCCTCCACTTT.

This clonotype was seen at least ten times. V and J are TRBV19 and TRBJ1-3, with a weak D call TRBD1 (5 bases). Trimming cost V 5 bases and J 4 bases, with 12 bases left between them. Per germline, CDR1 LNHDA and CDR2 SQIVND (reference sequence). The CDR3 is 14 residues long. CDR3 sequence reads: CASSVDTRGNTIYF. CDR3 in DNA: TGTGCCAGTAGTGTGGACACGCGCGGAAACACCATATATTTT.

Comment on this clonotype: A clone one base away is much larger, so this may be a read error. The chain joins TRBV7-3 to TRBJ2-1, with D perhaps TRBD1 or TRBD2 (5 bases each). Germline-derived CDR1 and CDR2 are SGHTA and FQGTGA. This CDR3 is built from 13 residues. V dropped 5 bases and J dropped 8 bases, with 13 bases sitting between them. CDR3 amino acids: CASSPQMGDEQFF. The CDR3 nucleotides are TGTGCCAGCAGCCCCCAAATGGGGGATGAGCAGTTCTTC.

This clonotype was seen repeatedly, ten times or more. This sequence joins TRBV20-1 and TRBJ2-1, with 12 bases matching TRBD2. After removal of 3 bases from V and 8 bases from J, the junction contained 14 bases not matched to a gene. In germline, CDR1 is DFQATT, CDR2 SNEGSKA (reference sequence). The CDR3 contains 17 residues. In DNA form, the CDR3 reads TGCAGTGCTAGTTCCTTGCGAACTAGCGGGAGGTCCCATGAGCAGTTCTTC. This sequence encodes CSASSLRTSGRSHEQFF.

This clonotype occurred many times. The rearrangement uses TRBV4-1 and TRBJ1-4; 10 positions match TRBD1. The V and J ends lost 9 bases and 7 bases, in that order; junction bases with no gene match: 14. The CDR3 extends over 16 amino acids. Germline V gene sequence: CDR1 MGHRA, CDR2 YSYEKL. The CDR3 DNA follows: TGCGCCAGTTCTTACCGGGACAGGGGAGAAAGTGAAAAACTGTTTTTT. Translated, it gives CASSYRDRGESEKLFF.

The chain links TRBV20-1 to TRBJ2-7; 9 bases agree with TRBD1. The CDR3 sequence is 12 residues long. Germline trimming cut 3 bases from V and 3 bases from J; bases unmatched to any gene: 0. Looked up from germline, CDR1 is DFQATT and CDR2 is SNEGSKA (reference sequence). The CDR3 loop is CSARTGGYEQYF. The CDR3 DNA follows: TGCAGTGCTAGGACAGGGGGCTACGAGCAGTACTTC.

This clonotype occurred many times. The chain combines TRBV15 with TRBJ2-1, with a possible D match to TRBD2 (5 bases). The CDR3 spans 15 residues. The V end lost 1 base, the J end lost 5 bases, and 12 bases lay between the germline ends. Germline loops: CDR1 LNHNV, CDR2 YYDKDF (reference sequence). The CDR3 DNA is TGTGCCACCAGCAGAGCCGGCGGGCCTGACAATGAGCAGTTCTTC. Amino acid sequence: CATSRAGGPDNEQFF.

In its sample, this clonotype was seen a few times. This may arise from a read error, as a much more abundant clone is one base away. The CDR3 nucleotides read TGTGCCAGCAGCTTAAAGGCTAGTAGGCAAGAGACCCAGCACTTC. Its translation is CASSLKASRQETQHF. This chain uses TRBV7-8 with TRBJ2-5, with no clear D. CDR3 length: 15 residues. Per the germline V gene, CDR1 is SGHVS and CDR2 is FQNEAQ.

This chain connects TRBV29-1 to TRBJ1-6, with a possible D match to TRBD1 (5 bases). Germline V CDR1 and CDR2: SQVTM, ANQGSEA. The CDR3 consists of 13 residues. The ends were cut back, 8 bases at V and 8 bases at J, with 16 bases in the middle. The DNA of the CDR3 is TGCAGCTTAGATCGTCAGGGCTATTCACCCCTCCACTTT. Translation gives CSLDRQGYSPLHF.

The rearrangement joins TRBV7-6 to TRBJ1-6, with 9 bases lining up with TRBD1. Unmatched junction bases numbered 7, after V lost 5 bases and J lost 5 bases. Germline lookup yields CDR1 SGHVS and CDR2 FNYEAQ. The CDR3 covers 16 residues. The CDR3 DNA reads as TGTGCCAGCAGCCCCGGACAGGGGTTCAATAATTCACCCCTCCACTTT. Protein product: CASSPGQGFNNSPLHF.

The V call is TRBV9, the J call TRBJ1-4; D is ambiguous. The CDR3 totals 16 residues. Germline values: CDR1 SGDLS, CDR2 YYNGEE. Trimming took off 3 bases at V and 7 bases at J, with 19 bases between the two ends. CDR3 sequence reads: CASSAVPLSGVEKLFF. The CDR3 DNA reads TGTGCCAGCAGCGCCGTCCCACTTAGCGGGGTTGAAAAACTGTTTTTT.

J is TRBJ2-1 and V is TRBV9; D is unclear. The ends were cut back, 3 bases at V and 8 bases at J, with 15 bases in the middle. This CDR3 contains 14 residues. Germline V lookup: CDR1 SGDLS, CDR2 YYNGEE. CDR3: CASSAASGLDEQFF. The CDR3, as DNA: TGTGCCAGCAGCGCAGCATCGGGCCTGGATGAGCAGTTCTTC.

Note on this clonotype: No DNA is shown, since the ends of the CDR3 on it are uncertain; the CDR3 is the one TCRdb lists. The chain recombines TRBV19 with TRBJ2-6; the table's D gene call, TRBD2, was not cross checked with the DNA. The germline V gene has CDR1 LNHDA and CDR2 SQIVND (reference sequence). The CDR3 spans 17 amino acids, including both terminal residues. The chain's CDR3 is CASSIDRPGALWLHLRF.

This rearrangement joins TRBV19 to TRBJ2-6, with D possibly being TRBD1 (5 bases). Germline-derived CDR1 and CDR2 are LNHDA and SQIVND (reference sequence). CDR3 length: 14 amino acids. V lost 4 bases, J lost 4 bases, and 8 bases lay in between. As DNA, the CDR3 is TGTGCCAGTAGTAAGCGACAGGGGGCCAACGTCCTGACTTTC. This gives the protein CASSKRQGANVLTF.

The chain is built from TRBV7-2 and TRBJ1-1; no definite D call. The ends were cut back, 1 base at V and 0 bases at J, with 6 bases in the middle. Germline lookup yields CDR1 SGHTA and CDR2 FQGNSA. CDR3 length: 14 residues. CDR3 sequence reads: CASSLGPLNTEAFF. The CDR3 DNA reads as TGTGCCAGCAGCTTAGGGCCCTTGAACACTGAAGCTTTCTTT.

This clonotype was found many times. This chain uses TRBV5-1 with TRBJ2-7, with TRBD2 matching 7 bases. Germline CDR1 and CDR2: SGHRS and YFSETQ. There are 16 residues in the CDR3. With 4 bases clipped from V and 5 bases from J, the junction kept 15 bases outside the gene matches. CDR3 sequence (DNA): TGCGCCAGCAGCCCCTGGACTAGAGGGAACCTCGACGAGCAGTACTTC. Protein sequence: CASSPWTRGNLDEQYF.